These 10 T cell receptor beta chains came from one sample sequenced in a study of blood T cell repertoires in COVID-19. Assay used: immunoSEQ multiplex PCR; TCRdb lists only in-frame clones, some missing. The sample shows roughly 120,000 clones, roughly 80% of them seen only once. The specimen was peripheral blood. These receptors originate from a man between 65 and 85 years old with acute or convalescent COVID-19.

The chain carries TRBV5-4 and TRBJ1-2, with D unclear. Trimming took off 7 bases at V and 4 bases at J, with 20 bases between the two ends. Germline V gives CDR1 SGHNT, CDR2 YYREEE (reference sequence). The CDR3 extends over 15 amino acids. The CDR3 region is CASSTPSLDLYGYTF. In DNA form, the CDR3 reads TGTGCCAGCTCCACCCCCAGCCTAGACCTCTATGGCTACACCTTC.

This clone was counted only a few times. V is TRBV7-3 and J is TRBJ2-1; TRBD1 might be the D (6 bases). V was trimmed by 1 base and J by 4 bases, leaving 11 bases between them. The germline gives CDR1 SGHTA, CDR2 FQGTGA. The CDR3 spans 15 residues. Written as DNA, the CDR3 is TGTGCCAGCAGCTTAAGTCAGGACAGATACAATGAGCAGTTCTTC. The encoded protein is CASSLSQDRYNEQFF.

The rearrangement links TRBV15 to TRBJ1-2; D call uncertain. The CDR3 contains 13 residues. Trimming shortened V by 3 bases and J by 2 bases, and 7 bases separated the two germline ends. CDR1 is LNHNV, CDR2 YYDKDF, per germline (reference sequence). The CDR3 is CATSSGTNYGYTF. For the CDR3, the DNA is TGTGCCACCAGCAGCGGTACCAACTATGGCTACACCTTC.

This clone was observed a handful of times. This rearrangement joins TRBV5-1 to TRBJ2-3; 11 bases map to TRBD2. CDR1 is SGHRS, CDR2 YFSETQ, per germline. This CDR3 comprises 16 residues. The V gene end was trimmed by 0 bases and the J gene end by 7 bases; junction bases not matched to a gene: 7. The CDR3 sequence is CASSLVVAGGPNTQYF. The CDR3 DNA reads as TGCGCCAGCAGCTTGGTTGTAGCGGGAGGGCCTAATACGCAGTATTTT.

This clone was seen just once. The V gene is TRBV2, the J gene TRBJ1-4; D possibly corresponds to TRBD1 (6 bases). The CDR3 is 15 residues long. Germline CDR1 and CDR2: SNHLY and FYNNEI. V gave up 8 bases and J gave up 0 bases, with 13 bases separating them. The CDR3 here is CASARGGPTNEKLFF. CDR3 nucleotide sequence: TGTGCCAGCGCCAGAGGGGGTCCAACTAATGAAAAACTGTTTTTT.

The CDR3 sequence: CASSLGGTATYEQYF. CDR3 sequence (DNA): TGTGCCAGCAGCTTAGGTGGGACAGCGACCTACGAGCAGTACTTC. The chain is built from TRBV7-2 and TRBJ2-7; 7 bases agree with TRBD1. The germline CDR1 and CDR2 sequences are SGHTA and FQGNSA. The trim removed 1 base at V and 2 bases at J, leaving 5 bases unmatched. The CDR3 contains 15 residues.

The chain couples TRBV7-2 to TRBJ1-2; 8 nucleotides align to TRBD1. Germline CDR1 reads SGHTA; CDR2 reads FQGNSA. This CDR3 has 16 residues. J lost 5 bases, V lost 5 bases, and 13 bases had no gene match. The CDR3 nucleotides read TGTGCCAGCAGCCCGCGGCAGGGGGCCCGGGTTTATGGCTACACCTTC. It codes for CASSPRQGARVYGYTF.

CDR3 coding DNA: TGTGCCAGCTCACCCGGGACAGCTAACACCGGGGAGCTGTTTTTT. Translated: CASSPGTANTGELFF. This rearrangement joins TRBV18 to TRBJ2-2; 7 bases line up with TRBD1. The CDR3 totals 15 residues. Germline lookup yields CDR1 KGHSH and CDR2 LQKENI. The ends lost 3 bases at V and 2 bases at J; junction bases unmatched: 3.

On this clone itself: One junction end disagrees with the germline gene, perhaps due to a read error. The CDR3 reads CASSVGRANYGYTF. The CDR3 DNA reads TGTGCCAGCAGTGTAGGTAGAGCTAACTATGGCTACACCTTC. The chain carries TRBV9 and TRBJ1-2; no firm D call. CDR1 SGDLS and CDR2 YYNGEE come from the germline V gene. This CDR3 is built from 14 residues.

This chain joins TRBV5-1 and TRBJ1-1; TRBD1 matches 7 bases. Per the germline V gene, CDR1 is SGHRS and CDR2 is YFSETQ. The ends lost 4 bases at V and 1 base at J; junction bases unmatched: 4. There are 14 residues in the CDR3. The CDR3 bases are TGCGCCAGCAGCGCCCGGACAGGGAACACTGAAGCTTTCTTT. Amino acid sequence: CASSARTGNTEAFF.